This TCR beta chain originates from a study of Tregs in tolerant kidney transplant recipients. On the study more broadly: Related graft donors supplied nonmyeloablative bone marrow transplants, and mixed chimerism was transient. Notes on the study in general: Antigen-driven expansion was suggested because donor-specific Tregs expanded more than all Tregs in tolerant patients. Findings come from small patient numbers and require larger validation. The most relevant donor-specific Treg TCRbeta repertoire apparently came from expansion with activated donor B cells.

The assay was immunoSEQ multiplex PCR, and TCRdb's table has in-frame clones only and misses some. The table includes approximately 75,000 clones, 75% to 95% detected once. Note on this clone: Its target is not known.

Trimming took 8 bases from V and 5 from J; bases not matched to a gene: 12. Germline V gene lookup returns CDR1 SQVTM and CDR2 ANQGSEA. The CDR3 covers 15 residues. The starting material was Tregs from blood, obtained before the transplant. The source of this sequence is a human donor who received a combined kidney and bone marrow transplant. The chain joins TRBV29-1 to TRBJ2-1; TRBD2 matches 10 bases. This chain's CDR3 is CSTWTSGYLHNEQFF. The CDR3 nucleotides are TGCAGCACTTGGACTAGCGGATATCTGCACAATGAGCAGTTCTTC.